What follows is one T cell receptor (beta chain) and its context. The target antigen is unknown. This sample stems from a study of shared clonotypes between healthy human individuals. Regarding the study as a whole: The study generally estimated greater richness for naive than memory subsets.

Naive CD8 cells, CD45RO-negative and positively selected for CCR7, excluded terminally differentiated effector memory CD45RA+ cells. Healthy HIV-negative adults without recent acute infections or vaccinations served as donors. The CDR3 is 15 residues long. Looked up from germline, CDR1 is SGHTA and CDR2 is FQGTGA. V was shortened by 5 bases and J by 4 bases, with 12 bases between the two germline ends. The study ran the assay at deep level. Clones were read by immunoSEQ multiplex PCR, and TCRdb kept only the in-frame ones, dropping some. Among around 2.1 million clones listed, around 93% were seen once.

The receptor was isolated from a man aged 18-30 years in good health. Some clones in this sample may be carry-over from other donors' samples. The V gene is TRBV7-3, the J gene TRBJ2-6, with TRBD1 as a possible D gene (5 bases). The sequencing sample was made of naive CD8+ T cells from PBMCs. CDR3 region: CASSPSGSGANVLTF. Written as DNA, the CDR3 is TGTGCCAGCAGCCCCTCAGGGTCCGGGGCCAACGTCCTGACTTTC.